The source of this TCR beta chain is a study of graft-versus-host responses after intestinal transplantation. Study overall: Recipients received multivisceral, liver-intestinal, or isolated intestinal transplants. Induction using anti-thymocyte globulin, followed by tacrolimus and steroids for 2 to 4 years, was given to all recipients. General study points: The recipient marrow held GvH clones, and some of them showed up first in ileum or blood.

Here immunoSEQ multiplex PCR was the method, and the copy in TCRdb shows in-frame clones only, minus some. Among over 100,000 clones listed, roughly 93% were seen once. Trimming pared 0 bases from V and 4 bases from J, leaving 11 bases between. The germline V gene encodes CDR1 SGHDT and CDR2 YYEEEE. The CDR3 totals 15 residues. To note about this clone: Its antigen is unknown.

The source is a human donor who received an intestinal transplant. The starting material was unstimulated CD4+ T cells sorted from spleen or lymph node cells, obtained before intestinal transplant. The chain couples TRBV5-6 to TRBJ2-1; D might be TRBD2 (6 bases). As DNA, the CDR3 is TGTGCCAGCAGCTTGGCCGGGAGACCATACAATGAGCAGTTCTTC. It translates to CASSLAGRPYNEQFF. Using reference TRBV5-6 and TRBJ2-1 for the parts outside the CDR3, the full variable domain is DAGVTQSPTHLIKTRGQQVTLRCSPKSGHDTVSWYQQALGQGPQFIFQYYEEEERQRGNFPDRFSGHQFPNYSSELNVNALLLGDSALYLCASSLAGRPYNEQFFGPGTRLTVL.